Below, 17 T cell receptor beta chains from the same sample are listed, as sequenced in a study of Tregs in tolerant kidney transplant recipients. Sequencing was performed with immunoSEQ multiplex PCR; in TCRdb, only in-frame clones are kept and a portion is missing. The sample records roughly 64,000 clones, more than 75% being singletons. Related graft donors supplied nonmyeloablative bone marrow transplants, and mixed chimerism was transient. The sample consisted of CD4+ T cells from blood (PBMCs), taken 6 months after the transplant. The receptors here all came from a human patient who received a combined kidney and bone marrow transplant. Some T cells may be transferred from the graft donor.

V gene TRBV4-3 combines with J gene TRBJ1-1; 7 nucleotides line up with TRBD1. This CDR3 is 17 amino acids long. J was trimmed by 4 bases and V by 3 bases; bases with no gene match: 14. Germline assignment: CDR1 LGHNA and CDR2 YSLEER. CDR3 sequence: CASSQNRQGVSTTEAFF. In nucleotides, the CDR3 is TGCGCCAGCAGCCAGAATCGTCAGGGGGTATCGACCACTGAAGCTTTCTTT.

This clone was seen only a few times. J is TRBJ1-2 and V is TRBV28; tentative D call: TRBD1 (6 bases). Germline values: CDR1 MDHEN, CDR2 SYDVKM. The V and J ends lost 6 bases and 5 bases respectively, with 28 bases between them. CDR3 length equals 18 residues. CDR3 nucleotide sequence: TGTGCCAGCAGCCCAGCGGGGGACACCCGACCCCTCGCTTATGGCTACACCTTC. This sequence encodes CASSPAGDTRPLAYGYTF.

J is TRBJ1-1 and V is TRBV7-2; D gene ambiguous. This CDR3 comprises 11 residues. Germline lookup yields CDR1 SGHTA and CDR2 FQGNSA. Trimming removed 1 base at V and 8 bases at J, with 5 bases between. CDR3 coding DNA: TGTGCCAGCAGCTTAGACAGCGAAGCTTTCTTT. This encodes CASSLDSEAFF. The whole variable domain, remainder taken from reference TRBV7-2 and TRBJ1-1, is GAGVSQSPSNKVTEKGKDVELRCDPISGHTALYWYRQSLGQGLEFLIYFQGNSAPDKSGLPSDRFSAERTGGSVSTLTIQRTQQEDSAVYLCASSLDSEAFFGQGTRLTVV.

The J gene is TRBJ1-4, the V gene TRBV9, with unresolved D. V was trimmed by 4 bases and J by 0 bases, leaving 13 bases between them. This CDR3 has 16 amino acids. Germline assignment: CDR1 SGDLS and CDR2 YYNGEE. The CDR3: CASSPRGDATNEKLFF. CDR3 coding DNA: TGTGCCAGCAGCCCACGGGGAGATGCAACTAATGAAAAACTGTTTTTT.

The gene calls are TRBV7-8 and TRBJ2-3, with 10 bases matching TRBD1. The trim removed 2 bases at V and 2 bases at J, leaving 4 bases unmatched. The length of the CDR3 is 16 residues. The germline V gene encodes CDR1 SGHVS and CDR2 FQNEAQ. CDR3 bases: TGTGCCAGCAGCTTACGGGACAGGGGTGTCACAGATACGCAGTATTTT. As protein: CASSLRDRGVTDTQYF.

The CDR3 loop reads CASSDRLRVWNEQFF. CDR3 in DNA: TGTGCCAGCAGCGATCGTCTGCGGGTTTGGAATGAGCAGTTCTTC. J is TRBJ2-1 and V is TRBV11-3; D might be TRBD2 (5 bases). Germline CDR1 reads SGHNT; CDR2 reads YENEEA. The CDR3 length is 15 residues. Trimming stripped 5 bases from V and 7 bases from J, with 18 bases between.

The V and J genes are TRBV5-1 and TRBJ2-3, with D uncertain. Germline CDR1 and CDR2: SGHRS and YFSETQ. Trimming took off 6 bases at V and 2 bases at J, with 16 bases between the two ends. This CDR3 contains 15 residues. The CDR3: CASKWAPTPTDTQYF. The CDR3 DNA reads as TGCGCCAGCAAATGGGCTCCTACCCCCACAGATACGCAGTATTTT.

The V gene is TRBV7-9, the J gene TRBJ1-2; 10 nucleotides agree with TRBD1. With 6 bases clipped from V and 4 bases from J, the junction kept 8 bases outside the gene matches. The CDR3 spans 15 residues. Germline V lookup: CDR1 SEHNR, CDR2 FQNEAQ (reference sequence). The CDR3 loop is CASSPDRGRPYGYTF. The CDR3 region has the DNA TGTGCCAGCAGTCCCGACAGGGGGCGCCCCTATGGCTACACCTTC.

This chain connects TRBV6-5 to TRBJ1-2; 7 positions match TRBD1. The CDR3 contains 14 residues. Looked up from germline, CDR1 is MNHEY and CDR2 is SVGAGI. Trimming cost V 2 bases and J 7 bases; bases outside gene matches: 7. CDR3 nucleotide sequence: TGTGCCAGCAGTTACCTGGACAGGTCTGGTGGCTACACCTTC. This sequence encodes CASSYLDRSGGYTF.

The rearrangement uses TRBV5-1 and TRBJ1-2; possible D gene TRBD1, 6 bases. This CDR3 is 16 amino acids long. Germline V gene lookup returns CDR1 SGHRS and CDR2 YFSETQ. Trimming removed 3 bases at V and 6 bases at J, with 21 bases between. The CDR3 protein is CASSSIGLTGSHGYTF. DNA for the CDR3: TGCGCCAGCAGCTCGATTGGTTTGACAGGCTCCCATGGCTACACCTTC.

As to this clone: An end of the junction does not agree with germline; a read error may underlie this. The chain couples TRBV4-3 to TRBJ2-2, with D possibly matching TRBD2 (5 bases). CDR1 is LGHNA and CDR2 is YSLEER in the germline V gene. This CDR3 contains 18 residues. The CDR3 DNA reads TGCGCCAGCAGTCAAGATATTTGGGGATTCGGGGACACCGGGGAGCTGTTTTTT. This codes for CASSQDIWGFGDTGELFF.

In its sample, this clone was seen once. This chain joins TRBV7-2 and TRBJ2-5; TRBD2 matches 11 bases. The DNA end favors TRBJ2-7, so the J call may be wrong. Per the germline V gene, CDR1 is SGHTA and CDR2 is FQGNSA. The CDR3 extends over 15 amino acids. CDR3 protein: CASSLASGGIYEQYF. The CDR3 DNA follows: TGTGCCAGCAGCTTGGCTAGCGGGGGGATCTACGAGCAGTACTTC.

The V and J genes are TRBV5-1 and TRBJ2-1; D is possibly TRBD1 (5 bases). Germline V gene sequence: CDR1 SGHRS, CDR2 YFSETQ. Trimming cost V 1 base and J 3 bases, with 14 bases left between them. CDR3 length: 16 residues. CDR3: CASSLSSVQGYNEQFF. For the CDR3, the DNA is TGCGCCAGCAGCTTGTCCTCGGTCCAGGGCTACAATGAGCAGTTCTTC.

J is TRBJ2-5 and V is TRBV11-3; no clear D. TRBJ2-7 explains the end of the DNA better; the J call may be wrong. The CDR3 is 11 residues long. Germline loops: CDR1 SGHNT, CDR2 YENEEA. The CDR3, as DNA: TGTGCCAGCAGCTTAGCCCACGAGCAGTACTTC. Encoded protein: CASSLAHEQYF.

CDR3 in amino acids: CASSLALTRYNEQFF. DNA of the CDR3: TGTGCCAGCAGCTTAGCTCTAACTAGATACAATGAGCAGTTCTTC. V gene TRBV11-1 combines with J gene TRBJ2-1, with D maybe TRBD2 (5 bases). This CDR3 comprises 15 residues. Germline V gene sequence: CDR1 SGHAT, CDR2 FQDESV (reference sequence). V gave up 0 bases and J gave up 4 bases, with 10 bases separating them.

As to this clone: The sample has other DNA sequences that encode this CDR3 too. The chain carries TRBV4-2 and TRBJ2-3; D is perhaps TRBD2 (5 bases). V lost 4 bases and J 3 bases, leaving 23 bases between the germline ends. The germline CDR1 and CDR2 sequences are LGHNA and YNFKEQ. The CDR3 length is 18 residues. The DNA of the CDR3 is TGTGCCAGCAGCCTGGGAGTAGTAGCAGGAGTAAGGACAGATACGCAGTATTTT. Its translation is CASSLGVVAGVRTDTQYF.

This clone was found once. The V gene is TRBV6-5, the J gene TRBJ2-7; a possible D gene is TRBD2 (6 bases). Deletions cut 6 bases from V and 1 base from J, with 7 bases between. In germline, CDR1 is MNHEY, CDR2 SVGAGI. The CDR3 is made up of 12 amino acids. CDR3: CASSGTSYEQYF. In DNA, the CDR3 is TGTGCCAGCAGCGGGACTTCCTACGAGCAGTACTTC.